This T cell receptor (beta chain) was identified during a study of OX40 agonist ivuxolimab in advanced cancers. The wider study: Prior therapy, whether anti-PD-1, anti-PD-L1 or anti-CTLA-4, was allowed, and approximately 40% had some.

Prior autoimmune disease or systemic immunosuppression barred patients. V lost 4 bases and J 1 base, leaving 10 bases between the germline ends. In germline, CDR1 is MGHRA, CDR2 YSYEKL. This CDR3 is 15 amino acids long. Study-wide results and limits: At 0.1 to 3.0 mg/kg, CD4+ and CD8+ blood T cells expanded clonally by week 6. CD8+ T cells showed, on average, more clonal expansion than CD4+ cells.

Produced via immunoSEQ multiplex PCR; TCRdb's table is partial and in-frame only. The profile shows under 90,000 clones, roughly 91% of them singletons. Notes on this clone: No antigen is known for it.

This rearrangement joins TRBV4-1 to TRBJ2-2, with D perhaps given as TRBD1 or TRBD2 (6 bases each). This TCR was sampled from an adult with an advanced solid tumor such as melanoma, head and neck, liver or kidney cancer. Sequenced material: CD4+ or CD8+ T cells sorted from blood, taken in a trial of the OX40 agonist ivuxolimab. Written as DNA, the CDR3 is TGCGCCAGCAGCCCGAGGGGGGAGAACACCGGGGAGCTGTTTTTT. This sequence encodes CASSPRGENTGELFF.